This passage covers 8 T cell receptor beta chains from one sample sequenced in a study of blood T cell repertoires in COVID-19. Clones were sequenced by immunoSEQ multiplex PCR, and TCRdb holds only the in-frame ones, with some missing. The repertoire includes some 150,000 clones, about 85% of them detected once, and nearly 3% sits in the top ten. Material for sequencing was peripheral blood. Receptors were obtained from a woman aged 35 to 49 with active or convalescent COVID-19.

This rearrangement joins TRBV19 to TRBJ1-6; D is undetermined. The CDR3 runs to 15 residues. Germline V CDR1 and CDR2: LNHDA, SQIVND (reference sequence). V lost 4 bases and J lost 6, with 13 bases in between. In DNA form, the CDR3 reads TGTGCCAGTAGTAACGGGTATAGTGGTAATTCACCCCTCCACTTT. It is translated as CASSNGYSGNSPLHF.

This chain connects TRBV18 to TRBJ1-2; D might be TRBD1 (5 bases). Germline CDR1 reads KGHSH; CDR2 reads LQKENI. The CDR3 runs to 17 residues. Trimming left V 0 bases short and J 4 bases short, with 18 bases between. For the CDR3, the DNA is TGTGCCAGCTCACCACCGCGCCGGGGGACCCCGGCCTATGGCTACACCTTC. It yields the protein CASSPPRRGTPAYGYTF.

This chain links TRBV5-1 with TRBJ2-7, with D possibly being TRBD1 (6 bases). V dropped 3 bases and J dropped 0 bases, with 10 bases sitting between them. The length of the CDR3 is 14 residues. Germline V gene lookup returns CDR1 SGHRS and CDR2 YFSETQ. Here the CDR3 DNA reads TGCGCCAGCAGCTCAGGGGTGGGCTCCTACGAGCAGTACTTC. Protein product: CASSSGVGSYEQYF.

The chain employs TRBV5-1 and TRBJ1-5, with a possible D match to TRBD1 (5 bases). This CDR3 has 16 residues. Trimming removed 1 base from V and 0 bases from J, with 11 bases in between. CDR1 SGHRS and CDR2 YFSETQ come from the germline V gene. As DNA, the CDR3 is TGCGCCAGCAGCTTGTCGGCAGGGAATAGCAATCAGCCCCAGCATTTT. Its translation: CASSLSAGNSNQPQHF.

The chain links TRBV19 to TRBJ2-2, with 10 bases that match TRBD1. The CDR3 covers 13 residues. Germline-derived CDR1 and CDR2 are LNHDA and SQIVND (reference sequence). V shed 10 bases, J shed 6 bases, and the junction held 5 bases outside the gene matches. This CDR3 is CAIQTGGSGELFF. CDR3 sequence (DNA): TGTGCCATTCAGACAGGGGGCTCCGGGGAGCTGTTTTTT.

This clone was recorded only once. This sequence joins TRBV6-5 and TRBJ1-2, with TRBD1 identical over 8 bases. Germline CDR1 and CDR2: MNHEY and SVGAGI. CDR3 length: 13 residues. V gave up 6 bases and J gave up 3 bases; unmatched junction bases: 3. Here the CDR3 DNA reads TGTGCCAGCAGCCCCAGGGGGCACTATGGCTACACCTTC. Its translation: CASSPRGHYGYTF.

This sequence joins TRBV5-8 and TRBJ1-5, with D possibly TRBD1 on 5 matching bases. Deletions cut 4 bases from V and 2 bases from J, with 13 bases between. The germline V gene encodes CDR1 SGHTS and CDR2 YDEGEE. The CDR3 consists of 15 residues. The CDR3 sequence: CASSPQWGGNQPQHF. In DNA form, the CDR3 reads TGTGCCAGCAGCCCCCAATGGGGGGGCAATCAGCCCCAGCATTTT.

The CDR3 reads CASSQDFRDTFF. As DNA, the CDR3 is TGCGCCAGCAGCCAAGATTTCAGGGATACTTTCTTT. The rearrangement joins TRBV4-1 to TRBJ1-1; tentative D call: TRBD1 (5 bases). This CDR3 region has 12 residues. CDR1 and CDR2 from the germline V gene are MGHRA and YSYEKL. The ends were cut back, 0 bases at V and 12 bases at J, with 11 bases in the middle.